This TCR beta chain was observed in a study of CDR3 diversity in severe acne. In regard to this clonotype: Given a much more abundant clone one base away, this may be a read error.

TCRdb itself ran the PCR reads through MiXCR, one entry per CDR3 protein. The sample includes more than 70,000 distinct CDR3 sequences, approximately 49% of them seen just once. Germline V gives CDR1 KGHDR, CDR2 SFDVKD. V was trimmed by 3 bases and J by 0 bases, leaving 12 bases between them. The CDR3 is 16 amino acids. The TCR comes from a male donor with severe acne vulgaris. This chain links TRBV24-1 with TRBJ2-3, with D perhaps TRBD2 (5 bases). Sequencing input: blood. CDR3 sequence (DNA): TGTGCCACCAGTGATCTCCAGCGGTCTAGCACAGATACGCAGTATTTT. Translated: CATSDLQRSSTDTQYF.